Shown below are 18 T cell receptor beta chains from a single sample sequenced in a study of CD8+CD57+ T cells in acquired aplastic anemia. TCR beta VDJ combinations and CDR3 sequences were profiled from genomic DNA. TCRdb re-derived calls from the reads in MiXCR, one entry per CDR3 protein. The profile shows a few hundred thousand distinct CDR3 sequences, under 65% of them singletons. The sequenced sample was sorted CD4+, CD8+, or CD8+CD57+ T cells (not recorded which) from PBMCs. Receptors were obtained from a human donor in good health.

V gene TRBV12-3 or TRBV12-4 combines with J gene TRBJ1-2; D is uncertain. Trimming pared 2 bases from V and 8 bases from J, leaving 12 bases between. CDR3 length: 13 residues. CDR3 loop: CASSLMGPYGYTF. CDR3 nucleotides: TGTGCCAGCAGTTTAATGGGCCCCTACGGCTACACCTTC.

This chain joins TRBV20-1 and TRBJ1-5; unclear D gene. Germline V lookup: CDR1 DFQATT, CDR2 SNEGSKA (reference sequence). V lost 6 bases to trimming and J lost 6 bases, with 18 bases between them. The CDR3 is made up of 14 amino acids. CDR3 protein: CSAPTVGVAQPQHF. The CDR3 DNA is TGCAGTGCCCCCACCGTTGGAGTGGCTCAGCCCCAGCATTTT.

The chain recombines TRBV3-1 with TRBJ2-3; D is uncertain. Germline CDR1 LGHDT, CDR2 YNNKEL (reference sequence). This CDR3 has 14 residues. V lost 3 bases, J lost 4 bases, and 11 bases lay in between. This CDR3 is CASSHPSPSDTQYF. The CDR3 DNA sequence: TGTGCCAGCAGCCACCCCTCCCCCTCAGATACGCAGTATTTT.

This clonotype was seen more than once but under ten times. The CDR3 is CATSDPRGLGETQYF. In nucleotides, the CDR3 is TGTGCCACCAGTGACCCCCGAGGGCTAGGCGAGACCCAGTACTTC. The chain couples TRBV24-1 to TRBJ2-5; weak D call: TRBD2 (5 bases). The CDR3 has 15 residues. V was cut by 4 bases and J by 5 bases, with 16 bases left in between. Per germline, CDR1 KGHDR and CDR2 SFDVKD.

The chain has TRBV5-1 and TRBJ1-5; D gene unclear. This CDR3 comprises 14 residues. Between the trimmed V and J ends, which lost 0 bases and 3 bases, there was a span of 7 bases. The germline CDR1 and CDR2 sequences are SGHRS and YFSETQ. The CDR3 is CASSLGEVNQPQHF. The CDR3 region has the DNA TGCGCCAGCAGCTTGGGGGAGGTCAATCAGCCCCAGCATTTT.

The sample holds many counts of this clonotype. The rearrangement uses TRBV13 and TRBJ2-5, with D possibly being TRBD2 (5 bases). The ends were cut back, 3 bases at V and 3 bases at J, with 14 bases in the middle. This CDR3 comprises 15 residues. Per the germline V gene, CDR1 is PRHDT and CDR2 is FYEKMQ (reference sequence). This CDR3 is CASSFGGLNEETQYF. The CDR3 DNA reads as TGTGCCAGCAGCTTCGGTGGACTTAACGAAGAGACCCAGTACTTC.

Concerning this clonotype: A read error may produce the germline difference seen at one junction end. The V gene is TRBV6-2 or TRBV6-3, the J gene TRBJ2-2; perhaps TRBD1 as D (5 bases). The CDR3 covers 13 residues. Germline assignment: CDR1 MNHEY and CDR2 SVGEGT. The DNA of the CDR3 is TGTGCCAGCAGTTACACGGACACCTGGGAGCTGTTTTTT. It yields the protein CASSYTDTWELFF.

In this sample, this clonotype turned up once. This sequence joins TRBV7-9 and TRBJ2-5; D is unresolved. Germline CDR1 is SEHNR and CDR2 is FQNEAQ (reference sequence). V was shortened by 7 bases and J by 7 bases, with 13 bases between the two germline ends. This CDR3 spans 12 amino acids. The CDR3 loop reads CASNVIPGTQYF. Written as DNA, the CDR3 is TGTGCCAGCAACGTCATCCCGGGGACCCAGTACTTC.

The chain employs TRBV20-1 and TRBJ2-2; D gene uncertain. The germline CDR1 and CDR2 sequences are DFQATT and SNEGSKA (reference sequence). This CDR3 contains 17 residues. V was shortened by 1 base and J by 0 bases, with 15 bases between the two germline ends. Written as DNA, the CDR3 is TGCAGTGCTAGAGTGGGGTTCGAAAATCCGAACACCGGGGAGCTGTTTTTT. It codes for CSARVGFENPNTGELFF.

This clonotype has at least ten counts. V is TRBV10-3 and J is TRBJ1-5; D possibly corresponds to TRBD1 (5 bases). V lost 6 bases and J lost 0, with 9 bases in between. CDR1 and CDR2 (germline): ENHRY, SYGVKD. CDR3 length: 14 residues. In DNA form, the CDR3 reads TGTGCCATCAGCCAGGGAGATAGCAATCAGCCCCAGCATTTT. Translated, it gives CAISQGDSNQPQHF.

The V gene is TRBV7-3, the J gene TRBJ2-7, with 7 bases matching TRBD1. Germline V gene sequence: CDR1 SGHTA, CDR2 FQGTGA. Trimming at V came to 5 bases and at J to 5 bases, leaving 6 bases not matched to a gene. CDR3 length equals 13 residues. DNA of the CDR3: TGTGCCAGCAGCCCCCAGGGGGACCACGAGCAGTACTTC. Amino acid sequence: CASSPQGDHEQYF. Complete variable domain (other parts from reference TRBV7-3 and TRBJ2-7): GAGVSQTPSNKVTEKGKYVELRCDPISGHTALYWYRQSLGQGPEFLIYFQGTGAADDSGLPNDRFFAVRPEGSVSTLKIQRTERGDSAVYLCASSPQGDHEQYFGPGTRLTVT.

The chain has TRBV20-1 and TRBJ1-2, with D possibly matching TRBD1 (6 bases). CDR3 length: 13 amino acids. Germline-derived CDR1 and CDR2 are DFQATT and SNEGSKA (reference sequence). Trimming took 5 bases from V and 4 from J, leaving 14 bases between them. CDR3 region: CSAPVRDTYGYTF. The CDR3 DNA follows: TGCAGTGCTCCAGTGAGGGACACCTATGGCTACACCTTC.

This chain links TRBV10-3 with TRBJ1-1, with D perhaps TRBD1 (6 bases). V gave up 2 bases and J gave up 5 bases, with 15 bases separating them. The CDR3 is 15 residues long. Germline CDR1 and CDR2: ENHRY and SYGVKD. The CDR3 sequence: CAISEVSGVSTEAFF. DNA of the CDR3: TGTGCCATCAGTGAGGTTTCAGGGGTATCGACTGAAGCTTTCTTT.

This clonotype appeared a single time. V and J are TRBV7-2 and TRBJ1-1, with TRBD1 as a possible D gene (6 bases). Trimming left V 1 base short and J 1 base short, with 13 bases between. CDR3 length: 16 residues. Looked up from germline, CDR1 is SGHTA and CDR2 is FQGNSA. CDR3 nucleotide sequence: TGTGCCAGCAGCTTAGTACCAACGGGACAGAACACTGAAGCTTTCTTT. This translates into CASSLVPTGQNTEAFF.

J is TRBJ2-1 and V is TRBV7-9; 7 bases align to TRBD2. The CDR3 loop spans 12 amino acids. From germline, CDR1 is SEHNR and CDR2 FQNEAQ (reference sequence). The trim removed 1 base at V and 10 bases at J, leaving 1 base unmatched. CDR3 sequence (DNA): TGTGCCAGCAGCTTAGTGGGGGGGGAGCAGTTCTTC. This codes for CASSLVGGEQFF. The full variable domain, its missing parts supplied by reference TRBV7-9 and TRBJ2-1, is DTGVSQNPRHKITKRGQNVTFRCDPISEHNRLYWYRQTLGQGPEFLTYFQNEAQLEKSRLLSDRFSAERPKGSFSTLEIQRTEQGDSAMYLCASSLVGGEQFFGPGTRLTVL.

The V call is TRBV25-1, the J call TRBJ1-6; possible D gene TRBD1, 5 bases. Germline V gene data show CDR1 as MGHDK and CDR2 as SYGVNS. V lost 4 bases to trimming and J lost 6 bases, with 13 bases between them. The CDR3 loop spans 15 amino acids. The CDR3 coding sequence is TGTGCCAGCAGTGGATCCGGGACGGTTAATTCACCCCTCCACTTT. Amino acids: CASSGSGTVNSPLHF.

The rearrangement links TRBV25-1 to TRBJ1-1; D not certain. The length of the CDR3 is 13 residues. From germline, CDR1 is MGHDK and CDR2 SYGVNS. The V end lost 2 bases, the J end lost 4 bases, and 8 bases lay between the germline ends. CDR3 coding DNA: TGTGCCAGCAGTGAACAGGTCGGCACTGAAGCTTTCTTT. This codes for CASSEQVGTEAFF.

This clonotype was found many times. The chain joins TRBV27 to TRBJ2-3; no firm D call. Germline CDR1 is MNHEY and CDR2 is SMNVEV (reference sequence). This CDR3 is built from 15 residues. Between the trimmed V and J ends, which lost 5 bases and 4 bases, there was a span of 16 bases. The CDR3 DNA is TGTGCCAGCAGTCTTTCCGGGTATTGGTCAGATACGCAGTATTTT. Its protein product is CASSLSGYWSDTQYF.